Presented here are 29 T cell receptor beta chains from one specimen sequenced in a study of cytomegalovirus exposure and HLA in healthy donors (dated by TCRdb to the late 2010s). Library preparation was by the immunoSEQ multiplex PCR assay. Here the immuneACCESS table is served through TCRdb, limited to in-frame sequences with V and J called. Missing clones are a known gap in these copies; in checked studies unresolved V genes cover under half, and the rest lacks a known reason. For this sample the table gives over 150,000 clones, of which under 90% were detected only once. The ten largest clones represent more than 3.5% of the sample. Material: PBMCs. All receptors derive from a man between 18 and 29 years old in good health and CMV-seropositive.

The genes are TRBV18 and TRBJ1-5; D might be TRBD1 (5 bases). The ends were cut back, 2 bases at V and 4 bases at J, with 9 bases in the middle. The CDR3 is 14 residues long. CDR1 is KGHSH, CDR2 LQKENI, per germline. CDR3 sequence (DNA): TGTGCCAGCTCACCATACAAGGGGAATCAGCCCCAGCATTTT. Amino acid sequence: CASSPYKGNQPQHF.

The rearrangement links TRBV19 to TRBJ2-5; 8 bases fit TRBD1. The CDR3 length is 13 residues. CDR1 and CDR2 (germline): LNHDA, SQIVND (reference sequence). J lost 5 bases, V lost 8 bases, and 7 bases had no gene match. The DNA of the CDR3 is TGTGCCAGTGATTCAGGGGGCGCGGAGACCCAGTACTTC. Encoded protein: CASDSGGAETQYF.

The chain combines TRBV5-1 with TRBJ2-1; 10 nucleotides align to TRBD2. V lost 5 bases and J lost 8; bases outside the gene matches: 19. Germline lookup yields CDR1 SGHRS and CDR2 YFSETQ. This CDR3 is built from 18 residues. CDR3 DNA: TGCGCCAGCAGACAAAAGGGGCTAGCGGGAGTAATCGGCCATGAGCAGTTCTTC. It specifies CASRQKGLAGVIGHEQFF.

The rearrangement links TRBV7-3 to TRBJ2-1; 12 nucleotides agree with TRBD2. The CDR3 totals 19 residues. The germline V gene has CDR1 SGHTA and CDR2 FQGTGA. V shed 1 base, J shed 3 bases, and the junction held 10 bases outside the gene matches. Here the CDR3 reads CASSLKPQTSGGGYNEQFF. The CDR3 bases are TGTGCCAGCAGCTTAAAACCCCAGACTAGCGGGGGAGGCTACAATGAGCAGTTCTTC. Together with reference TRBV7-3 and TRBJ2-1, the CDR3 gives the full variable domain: GAGVSQTPSNKVTEKGKYVELRCDPISGHTALYWYRQSLGQGPEFLIYFQGTGAADDSGLPNDRFFAVRPEGSVSTLKIQRTERGDSAVYLCASSLKPQTSGGGYNEQFFGPGTRLTVL.

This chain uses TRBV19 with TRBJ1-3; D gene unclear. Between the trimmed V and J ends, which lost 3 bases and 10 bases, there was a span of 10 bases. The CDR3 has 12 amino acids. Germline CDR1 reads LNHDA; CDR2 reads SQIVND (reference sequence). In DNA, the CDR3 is TGTGCCAGTAGTATTGGGAGTTTAACCATATATTTT. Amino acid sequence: CASSIGSLTIYF.

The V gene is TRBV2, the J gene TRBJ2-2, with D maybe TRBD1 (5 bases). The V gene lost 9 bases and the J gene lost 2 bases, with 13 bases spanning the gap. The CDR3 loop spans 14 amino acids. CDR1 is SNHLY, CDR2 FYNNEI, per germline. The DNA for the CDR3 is TGTGCCAGAGGATCAGGGTATAACACCGGGGAGCTGTTTTTT. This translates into CARGSGYNTGELFF.

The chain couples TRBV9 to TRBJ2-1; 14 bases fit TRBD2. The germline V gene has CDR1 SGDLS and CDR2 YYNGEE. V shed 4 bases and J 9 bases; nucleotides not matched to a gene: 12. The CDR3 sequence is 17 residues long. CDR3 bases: TGTGCCAGCAGCCGAGCCGGGACTAGCGGGAGTCGGGGTGAGCAGTTCTTC. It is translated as CASSRAGTSGSRGEQFF.

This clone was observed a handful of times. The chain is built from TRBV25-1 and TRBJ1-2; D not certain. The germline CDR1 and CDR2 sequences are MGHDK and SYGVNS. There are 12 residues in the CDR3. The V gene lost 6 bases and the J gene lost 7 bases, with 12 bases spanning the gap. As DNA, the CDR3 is TGTGCCAGCAGGGCGGCTACGGCTGGCTACACCTTC. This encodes CASRAATAGYTF.

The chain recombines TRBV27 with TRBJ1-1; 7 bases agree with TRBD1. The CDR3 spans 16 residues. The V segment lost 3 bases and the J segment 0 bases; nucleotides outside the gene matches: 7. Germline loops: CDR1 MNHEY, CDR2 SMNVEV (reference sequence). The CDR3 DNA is TGTGCCAGCAGTTTGGTGGGACAGTTAGTGAACACTGAAGCTTTCTTT. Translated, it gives CASSLVGQLVNTEAFF.

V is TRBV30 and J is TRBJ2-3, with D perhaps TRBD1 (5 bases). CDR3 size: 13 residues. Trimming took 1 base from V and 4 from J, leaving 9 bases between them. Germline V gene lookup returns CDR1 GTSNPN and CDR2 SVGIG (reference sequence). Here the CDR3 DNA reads TGTGCCTGGAGTGGGGGCAGTCCAGATACGCAGTATTTT. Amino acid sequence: CAWSGGSPDTQYF.

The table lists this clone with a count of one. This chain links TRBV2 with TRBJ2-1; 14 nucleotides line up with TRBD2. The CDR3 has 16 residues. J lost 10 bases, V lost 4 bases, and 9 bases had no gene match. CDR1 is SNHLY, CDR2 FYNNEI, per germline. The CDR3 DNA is TGTGCCAGCAGTGGGATGACTAGCGGGAGGGCAGAAGAGCAGTTCTTC. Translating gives CASSGMTSGRAEEQFF.

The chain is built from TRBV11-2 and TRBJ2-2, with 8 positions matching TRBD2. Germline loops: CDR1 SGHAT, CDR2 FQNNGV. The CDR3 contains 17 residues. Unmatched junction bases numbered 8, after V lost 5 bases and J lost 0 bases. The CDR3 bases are TGTGCCAGCAGCCCGCTGGGCGGGAGGACGAACACCGGGGAGCTGTTTTTT. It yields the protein CASSPLGGRTNTGELFF. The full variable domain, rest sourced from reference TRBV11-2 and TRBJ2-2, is EAGVAQSPRYKIIEKRQSVAFWCNPISGHATLYWYQQILGQGPKLLIQFQNNGVVDDSQLPKDRFSAERLKGVDSTLKIQPAKLEDSAVYLCASSPLGGRTNTGELFFGEGSRLTVL.

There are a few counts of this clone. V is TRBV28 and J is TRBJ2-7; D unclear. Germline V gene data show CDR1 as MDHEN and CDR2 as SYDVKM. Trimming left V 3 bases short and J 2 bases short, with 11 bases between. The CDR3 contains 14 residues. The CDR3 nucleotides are TGTGCCAGCAGTTTGGCAGGCCGTACCTACGAGCAGTACTTC. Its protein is CASSLAGRTYEQYF.

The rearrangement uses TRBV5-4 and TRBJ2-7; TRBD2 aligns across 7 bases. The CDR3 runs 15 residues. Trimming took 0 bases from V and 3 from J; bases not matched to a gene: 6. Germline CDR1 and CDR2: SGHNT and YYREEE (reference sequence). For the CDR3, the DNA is TGTGCCAGCAGCTTGGCGGGCGGGAGAGGCTACGAGCAGTACTTC. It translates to CASSLAGGRGYEQYF.

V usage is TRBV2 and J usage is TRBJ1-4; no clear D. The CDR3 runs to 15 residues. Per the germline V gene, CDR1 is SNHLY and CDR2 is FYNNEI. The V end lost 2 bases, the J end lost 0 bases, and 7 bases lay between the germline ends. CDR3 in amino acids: CASSELATTNEKLFF. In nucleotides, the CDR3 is TGTGCCAGCAGTGAACTTGCGACAACTAATGAAAAACTGTTTTTT.

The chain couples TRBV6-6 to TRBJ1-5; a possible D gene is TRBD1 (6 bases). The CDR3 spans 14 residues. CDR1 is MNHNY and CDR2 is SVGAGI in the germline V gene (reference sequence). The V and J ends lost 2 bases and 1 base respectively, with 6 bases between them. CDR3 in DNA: TGTGCCAGCAGTTACCAGGGGAGCAATCAGCCCCAGCATTTT. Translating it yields CASSYQGSNQPQHF.

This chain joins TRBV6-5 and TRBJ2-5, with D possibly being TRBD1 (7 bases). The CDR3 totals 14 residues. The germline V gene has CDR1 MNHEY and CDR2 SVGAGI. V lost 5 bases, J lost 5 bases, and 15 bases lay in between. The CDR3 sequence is CASSAQGGRETQYF. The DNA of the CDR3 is TGTGCCAGCAGTGCGCAGGGGGGTAGGGAGACCCAGTACTTC.

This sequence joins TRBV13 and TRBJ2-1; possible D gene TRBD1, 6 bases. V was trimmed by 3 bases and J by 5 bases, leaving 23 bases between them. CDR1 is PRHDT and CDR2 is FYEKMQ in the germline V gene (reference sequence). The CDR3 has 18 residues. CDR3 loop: CASSLGQVFVLDNNEQFF. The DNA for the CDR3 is TGTGCCAGCAGCTTGGGACAAGTTTTTGTGCTCGACAACAATGAGCAGTTCTTC.

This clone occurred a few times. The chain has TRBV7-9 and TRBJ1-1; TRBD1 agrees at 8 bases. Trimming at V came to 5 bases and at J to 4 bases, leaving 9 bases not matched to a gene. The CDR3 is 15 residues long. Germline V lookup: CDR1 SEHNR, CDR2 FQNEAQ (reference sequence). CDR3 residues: CASSTDQGAGTEAFF. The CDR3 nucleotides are TGTGCCAGCAGCACCGATCAGGGGGCAGGCACTGAAGCTTTCTTT.

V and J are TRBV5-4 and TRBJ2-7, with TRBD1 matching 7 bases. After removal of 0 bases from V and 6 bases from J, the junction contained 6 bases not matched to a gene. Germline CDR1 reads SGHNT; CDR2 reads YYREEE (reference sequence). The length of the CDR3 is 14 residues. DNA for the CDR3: TGTGCCAGCAGCTTGGGACAGGGTGAGGGCGAGCAGTACTTC. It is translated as CASSLGQGEGEQYF.

CDR3 sequence reads: CASSEFRTGGRGSNQPQHF. The CDR3 DNA sequence: TGTGCCAGCAGTGAGTTTCGGACAGGGGGCCGGGGGAGCAATCAGCCCCAGCATTTT. The rearrangement uses TRBV6-1 and TRBJ1-5; 11 bases fit TRBD1. Germline CDR1 MNHNS, CDR2 SASEGT. The CDR3 sequence is 19 residues long. J lost 1 base, V lost 3 bases, and 11 bases had no gene match.

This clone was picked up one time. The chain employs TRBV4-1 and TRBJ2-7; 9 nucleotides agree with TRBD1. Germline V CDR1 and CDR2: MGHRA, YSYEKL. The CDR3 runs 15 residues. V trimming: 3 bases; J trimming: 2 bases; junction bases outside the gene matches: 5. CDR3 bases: TGCGCCAGCAGCCACACCGGGGACAGGGCCTACGAGCAGTACTTC. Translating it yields CASSHTGDRAYEQYF.

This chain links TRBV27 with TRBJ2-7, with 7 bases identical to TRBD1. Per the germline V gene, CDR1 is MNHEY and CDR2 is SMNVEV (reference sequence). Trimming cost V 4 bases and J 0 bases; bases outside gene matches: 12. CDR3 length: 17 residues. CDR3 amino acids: CASSSRTGTEGSYEQYF. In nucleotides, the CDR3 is TGTGCCAGCAGTTCGCGGACAGGCACTGAGGGCTCCTACGAGCAGTACTTC.

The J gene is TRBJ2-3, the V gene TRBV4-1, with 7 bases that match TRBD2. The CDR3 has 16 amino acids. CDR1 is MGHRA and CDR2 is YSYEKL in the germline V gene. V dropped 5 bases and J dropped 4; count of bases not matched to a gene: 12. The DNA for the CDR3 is TGCGCCAGCAGCTCCCGGGGCGGGAGAGGCGCAGATACGCAGTATTTT. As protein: CASSSRGGRGADTQYF.

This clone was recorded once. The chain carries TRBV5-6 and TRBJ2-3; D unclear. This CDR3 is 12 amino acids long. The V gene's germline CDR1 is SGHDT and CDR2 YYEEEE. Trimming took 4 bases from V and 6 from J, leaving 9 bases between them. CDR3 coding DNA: TGTGCCAGCAGCCTTGGTCGGGATACGCAGTATTTT. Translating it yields CASSLGRDTQYF.

CDR3 coding DNA: TGTGCCAGCGTTCGGGGTGCTGGCTACACCTTC. Amino acid sequence: CASVRGAGYTF. The chain joins TRBV19 to TRBJ1-2; no clear D. V lost 9 bases and J lost 7, with 12 bases in between. The CDR3 extends over 11 amino acids. The germline CDR1 and CDR2 sequences are LNHDA and SQIVND (reference sequence).

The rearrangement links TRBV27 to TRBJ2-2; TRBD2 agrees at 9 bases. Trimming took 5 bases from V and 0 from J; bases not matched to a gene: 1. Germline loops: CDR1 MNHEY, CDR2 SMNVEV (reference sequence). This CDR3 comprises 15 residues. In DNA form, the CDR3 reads TGTGCCAGCAGTAGCGGGAGGCCGAACACCGGGGAGCTGTTTTTT. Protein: CASSSGRPNTGELFF.

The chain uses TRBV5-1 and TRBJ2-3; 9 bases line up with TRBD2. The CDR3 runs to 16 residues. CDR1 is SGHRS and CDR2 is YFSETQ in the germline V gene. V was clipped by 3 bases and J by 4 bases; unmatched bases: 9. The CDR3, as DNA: TGCGCCAGCAGCTCCCTAGGCGGGAGGGGCCCAGATACGCAGTATTTT. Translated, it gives CASSSLGGRGPDTQYF.

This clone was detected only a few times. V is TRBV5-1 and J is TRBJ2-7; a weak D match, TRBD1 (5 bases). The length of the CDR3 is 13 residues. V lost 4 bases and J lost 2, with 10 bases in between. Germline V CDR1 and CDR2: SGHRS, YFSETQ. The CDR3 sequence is CASSRGRTYEQYF. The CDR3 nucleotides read TGCGCCAGCAGCAGGGGTCGAACCTACGAGCAGTACTTC.